Described below is a single T cell receptor (beta chain) sequence and its context. MiXCR, applied by TCRdb to the 5' RACE reads, yields one record per CDR3 protein. The table includes around 320,000 distinct CDR3 sequences, about 4.5% detected once. This sample stems from a study of T cells after yellow fever vaccination. V trimming: 0 bases; J trimming: 3 bases; junction bases outside the gene matches: 3. Germline V gene data show CDR1 as SGDLS and CDR2 as YYNGEE. The CDR3 has 15 amino acids. The specimen was PBMCs, collected 15 days after the yellow fever booster vaccination. This TCR was recovered from a man between 18 and 29 years old who received the YFV17D yellow fever vaccine. The chain recombines TRBV9 with TRBJ2-1; TRBD2 aligns across 7 bases. CDR3 nucleotides: TGTGCCAGCAGCGTAGAATCGGGGGGCTACAATGAGCAGTTCTTC. This gives the protein CASSVESGGYNEQFF.